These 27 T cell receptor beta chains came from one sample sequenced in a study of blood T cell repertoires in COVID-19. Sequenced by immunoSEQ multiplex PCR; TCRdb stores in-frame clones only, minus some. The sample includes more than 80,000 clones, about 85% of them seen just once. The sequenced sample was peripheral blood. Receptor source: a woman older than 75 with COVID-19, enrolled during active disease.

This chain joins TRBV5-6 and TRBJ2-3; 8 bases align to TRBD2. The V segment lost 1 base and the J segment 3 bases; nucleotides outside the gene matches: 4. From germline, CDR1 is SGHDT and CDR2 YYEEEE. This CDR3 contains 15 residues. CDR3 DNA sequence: TGTGCCAGCAGCTTGACGGGGGGGCCTACAGATACGCAGTATTTT. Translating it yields CASSLTGGPTDTQYF.

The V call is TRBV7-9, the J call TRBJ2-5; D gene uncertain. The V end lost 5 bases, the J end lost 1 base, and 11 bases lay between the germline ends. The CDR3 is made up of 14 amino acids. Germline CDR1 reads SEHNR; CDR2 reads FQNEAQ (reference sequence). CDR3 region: CASSVAGTQETQYF. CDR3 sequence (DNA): TGTGCCAGCAGCGTGGCTGGTACCCAAGAGACCCAGTACTTC.

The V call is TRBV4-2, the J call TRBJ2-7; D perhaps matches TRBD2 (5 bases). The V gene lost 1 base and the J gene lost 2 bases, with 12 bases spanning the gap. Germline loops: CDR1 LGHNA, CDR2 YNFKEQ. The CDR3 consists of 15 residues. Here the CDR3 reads CASSQATGSTYEQYF. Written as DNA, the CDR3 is TGTGCCAGCAGCCAAGCTACTGGGAGCACCTACGAGCAGTACTTC.

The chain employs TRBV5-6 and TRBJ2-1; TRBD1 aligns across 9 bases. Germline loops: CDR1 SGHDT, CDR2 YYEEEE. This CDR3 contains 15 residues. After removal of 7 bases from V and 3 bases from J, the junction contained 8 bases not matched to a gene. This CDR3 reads CASQNRDRDYNEQFF. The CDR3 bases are TGTGCCAGCCAAAACCGGGACAGGGACTACAATGAGCAGTTCTTC.

The CDR3: CASTSQDSYYGYTF. DNA of the CDR3: TGTGCCAGCACGTCCCAGGACTCCTACTATGGCTACACCTTC. The V gene is TRBV6-5, the J gene TRBJ1-2; D gene ambiguous. The V end was cut by 7 bases, the J end by 3 bases, with 15 bases between. The CDR3 runs to 14 residues. Germline V CDR1 and CDR2: MNHEY, SVGAGI.

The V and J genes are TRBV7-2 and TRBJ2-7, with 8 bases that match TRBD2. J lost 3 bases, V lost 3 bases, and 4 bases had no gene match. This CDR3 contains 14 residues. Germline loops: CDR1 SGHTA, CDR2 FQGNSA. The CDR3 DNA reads TGTGCCAGCAGCTTGCAGCGGGGGAACTACGAGCAGTACTTC. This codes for CASSLQRGNYEQYF.

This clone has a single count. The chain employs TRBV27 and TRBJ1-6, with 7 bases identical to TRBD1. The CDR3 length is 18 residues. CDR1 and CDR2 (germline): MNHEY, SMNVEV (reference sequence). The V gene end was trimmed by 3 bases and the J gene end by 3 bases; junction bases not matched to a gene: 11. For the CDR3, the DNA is TGTGCCAGCAGTTTCAGACGGGACAGTTGGGGCTATAATTCACCCCTCCACTTT. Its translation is CASSFRRDSWGYNSPLHF.

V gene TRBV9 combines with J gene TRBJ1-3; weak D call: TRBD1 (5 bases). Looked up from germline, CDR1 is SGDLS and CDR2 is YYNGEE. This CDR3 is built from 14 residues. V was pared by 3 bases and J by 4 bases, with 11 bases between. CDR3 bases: TGTGCCAGCAGCGCCCCAGGGTCCGGAAACACCATATATTTT. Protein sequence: CASSAPGSGNTIYF.

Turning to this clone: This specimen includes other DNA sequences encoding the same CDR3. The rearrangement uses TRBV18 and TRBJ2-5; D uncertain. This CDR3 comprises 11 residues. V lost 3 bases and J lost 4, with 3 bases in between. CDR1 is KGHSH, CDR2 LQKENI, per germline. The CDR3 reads CASSPSETQYF. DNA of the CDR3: TGTGCCAGCTCACCCTCAGAGACCCAGTACTTC. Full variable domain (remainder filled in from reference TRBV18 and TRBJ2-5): NAGVMQNPRHLVRRRGQEARLRCSPMKGHSHVYWYRQLPEEGLKFMVYLQKENIIDESGMPKERFSAEFPKEGPSILRIQQVVRGDSAAYFCASSPSETQYFGPGTRLLVL.

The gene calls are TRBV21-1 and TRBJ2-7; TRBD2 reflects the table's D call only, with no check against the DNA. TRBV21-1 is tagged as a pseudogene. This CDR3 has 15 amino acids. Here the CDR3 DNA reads TGTGCCAGCGGGATAGCGGGGTCTTGGGGCTACGAGCAGTACTTC. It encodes CASGIAGSWGYEQYF.

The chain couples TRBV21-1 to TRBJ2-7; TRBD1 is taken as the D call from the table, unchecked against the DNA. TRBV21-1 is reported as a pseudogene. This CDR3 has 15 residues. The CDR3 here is CASSTRTGNYYEQYF. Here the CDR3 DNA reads TGTGCCAGCAGCACCCGGACAGGGAATTACTACGAGCAGTACTTC.

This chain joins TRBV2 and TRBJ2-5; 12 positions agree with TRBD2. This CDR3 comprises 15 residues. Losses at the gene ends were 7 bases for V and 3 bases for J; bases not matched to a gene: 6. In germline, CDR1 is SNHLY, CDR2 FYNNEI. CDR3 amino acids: CASTKLAGGEETQYF. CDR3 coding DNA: TGTGCCAGCACGAAACTAGCGGGGGGCGAAGAGACCCAGTACTTC.

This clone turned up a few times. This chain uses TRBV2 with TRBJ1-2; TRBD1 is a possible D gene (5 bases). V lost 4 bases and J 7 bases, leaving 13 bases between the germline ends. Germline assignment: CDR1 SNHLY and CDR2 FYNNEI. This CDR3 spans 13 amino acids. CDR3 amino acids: CASSGGGSAGYTF. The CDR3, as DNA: TGTGCCAGCAGTGGGGGGGGTTCGGCTGGCTACACCTTC.

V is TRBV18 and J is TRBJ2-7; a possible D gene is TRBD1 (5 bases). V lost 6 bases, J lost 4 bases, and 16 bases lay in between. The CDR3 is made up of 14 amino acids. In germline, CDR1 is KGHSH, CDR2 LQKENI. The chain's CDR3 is CASSPLEGVYEQYF. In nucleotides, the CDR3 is TGTGCCAGCTCCCCGCTAGAAGGGGTATACGAGCAGTACTTC.

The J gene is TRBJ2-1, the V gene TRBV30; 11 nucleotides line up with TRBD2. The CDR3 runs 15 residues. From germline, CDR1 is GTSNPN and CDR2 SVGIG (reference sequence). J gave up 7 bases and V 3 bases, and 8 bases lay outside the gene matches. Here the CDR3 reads CAWRVAGGPWNEQFF. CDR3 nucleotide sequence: TGTGCCTGGAGGGTAGCGGGAGGGCCGTGGAATGAGCAGTTCTTC.

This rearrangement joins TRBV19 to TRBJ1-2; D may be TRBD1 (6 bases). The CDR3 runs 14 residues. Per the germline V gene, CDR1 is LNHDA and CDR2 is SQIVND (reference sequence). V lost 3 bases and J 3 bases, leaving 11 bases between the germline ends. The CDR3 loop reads CASSMAGADYGYTF. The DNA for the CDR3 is TGTGCCAGTAGTATGGCGGGGGCGGACTATGGCTACACCTTC.

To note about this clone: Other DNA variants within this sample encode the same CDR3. The CDR3 reads CASSSGTGYSPLHF. As DNA, the CDR3 is TGTGCCAGCAGCTCCGGGACAGGCTATTCACCCCTCCACTTT. The gene calls are TRBV28 and TRBJ1-6; 8 positions match TRBD1. The CDR3 length is 14 residues. Trimming at V came to 6 bases and at J to 8 bases, leaving 6 bases not matched to a gene. Looked up from germline, CDR1 is MDHEN and CDR2 is SYDVKM.

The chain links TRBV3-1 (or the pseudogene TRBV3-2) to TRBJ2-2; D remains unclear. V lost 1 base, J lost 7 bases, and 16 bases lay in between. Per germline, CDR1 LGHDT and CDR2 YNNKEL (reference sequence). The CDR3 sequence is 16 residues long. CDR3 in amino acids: CASSQAEIERNGELFF. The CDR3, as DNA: TGTGCCAGCAGCCAAGCGGAGATCGAACGGAACGGGGAGCTGTTTTTT.

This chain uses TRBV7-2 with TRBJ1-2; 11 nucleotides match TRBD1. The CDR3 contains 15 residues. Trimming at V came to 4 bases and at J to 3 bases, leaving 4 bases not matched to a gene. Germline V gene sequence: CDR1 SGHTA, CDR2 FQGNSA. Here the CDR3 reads CASSYGQGADYGYTF. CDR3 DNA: TGTGCCAGCAGCTATGGACAGGGGGCGGACTATGGCTACACCTTC.

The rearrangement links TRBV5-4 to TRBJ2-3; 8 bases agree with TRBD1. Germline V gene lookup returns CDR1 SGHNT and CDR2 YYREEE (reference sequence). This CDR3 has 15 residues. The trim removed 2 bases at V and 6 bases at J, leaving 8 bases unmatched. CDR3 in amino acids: CASSFWTGLRDTQYF. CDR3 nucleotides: TGTGCCAGCAGCTTCTGGACAGGGCTAAGGGATACGCAGTATTTT.

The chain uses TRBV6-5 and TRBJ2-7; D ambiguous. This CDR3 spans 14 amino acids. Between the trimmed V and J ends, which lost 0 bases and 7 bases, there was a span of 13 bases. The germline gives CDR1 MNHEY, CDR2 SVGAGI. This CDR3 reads CASSYSTDGREQYF. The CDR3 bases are TGTGCCAGCAGTTACTCGACTGACGGCCGGGAGCAGTACTTC.

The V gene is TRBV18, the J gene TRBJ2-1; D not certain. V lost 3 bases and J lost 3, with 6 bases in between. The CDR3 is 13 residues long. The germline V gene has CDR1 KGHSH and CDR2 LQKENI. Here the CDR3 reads CASSPNYYNEQFF. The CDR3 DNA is TGTGCCAGCTCACCCAACTACTACAATGAGCAGTTCTTC.

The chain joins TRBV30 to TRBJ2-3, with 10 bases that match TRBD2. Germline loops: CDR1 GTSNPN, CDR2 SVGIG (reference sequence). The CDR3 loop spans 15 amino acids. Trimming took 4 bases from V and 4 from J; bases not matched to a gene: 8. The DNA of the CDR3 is TGTGCCTGGACCAGTTTAGCGGGGGGCCCAGATACGCAGTATTTT. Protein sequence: CAWTSLAGGPDTQYF.

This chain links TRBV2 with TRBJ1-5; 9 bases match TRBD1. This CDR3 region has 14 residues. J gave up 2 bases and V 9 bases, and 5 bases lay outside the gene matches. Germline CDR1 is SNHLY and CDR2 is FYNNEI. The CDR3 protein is CASTGQGGNQPQHF. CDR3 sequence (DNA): TGTGCCAGTACGGGACAGGGAGGCAATCAGCCCCAGCATTTT.

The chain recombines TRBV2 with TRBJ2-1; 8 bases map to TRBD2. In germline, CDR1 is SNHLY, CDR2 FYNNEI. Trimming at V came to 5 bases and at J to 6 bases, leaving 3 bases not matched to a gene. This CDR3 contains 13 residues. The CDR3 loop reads CASSLAGGNEQFF. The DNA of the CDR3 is TGTGCCAGCAGTCTCGCGGGAGGCAATGAGCAGTTCTTC.

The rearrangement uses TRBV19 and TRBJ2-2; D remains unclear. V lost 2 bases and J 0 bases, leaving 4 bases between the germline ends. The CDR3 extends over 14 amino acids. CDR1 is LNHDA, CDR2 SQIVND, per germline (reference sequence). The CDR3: CASSILANTGELFF. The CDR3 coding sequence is TGTGCCAGTAGTATACTAGCGAACACCGGGGAGCTGTTTTTT.

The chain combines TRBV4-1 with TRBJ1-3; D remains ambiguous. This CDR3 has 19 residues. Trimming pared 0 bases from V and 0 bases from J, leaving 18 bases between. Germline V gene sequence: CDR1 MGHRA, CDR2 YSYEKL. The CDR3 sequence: CASSQDQQPGMYSGNTIYF. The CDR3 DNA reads TGCGCCAGCAGCCAAGATCAACAACCCGGGATGTACTCTGGAAACACCATATATTTT.